The entry below gives a single T cell receptor beta chain sequence along with its context. This clonotype was seen at least ten times. The antigen it binds to is not known. The input lacks base qualities; no much larger clone sits a single base away. The sample is drawn from a study of spatial heterogeneity in lung cancer (dated by TCRdb to between 2018 and 2020). Describing the broader study: More beta-chain than alpha-chain transcripts were consistently detected, likely reflecting higher beta-chain transcript abundance. In the raw uncorrected reads, each unique combination of TCR and UMI appeared more than ten times on average. In non-small cell lung cancer, the study made a quantitative comparison of TCR alpha and beta repertoires among multiple tumor regions, matched nontumor lung and blood. Nonsynonymous mutation counts, determined by whole-exome sequencing of tumor tissue, were related to TCR repertoire features. At surgery, both alpha and beta chains were TCR-sequenced in 200 to 250 tumor regions, some 64 matched nontumor lung samples and just over 55 PBMC samples.

V gives up 3 bases and J gives up 2 bases, and the segment between their germline ends measures 10 bases. The CDR3, from cysteine to phenylalanine, totals 15 residues. Left in the record is the CDR3 DNA by itself, 45 bases read in frame from the first base. CDR1 and CDR2, per the germline V gene (reference sequence), are LNHDA and SQIVND. Interpreted using the paper, the time point label stands for: sample taken at primary tumor resection. Samples were obtained from roughly 72 patients with early-stage, untreated non-small cell lung cancer from the lung TRACERx cohort. TCR sequencing used whole RNA extracted from tumor and nontumor lung tissue, or from cryopreserved PBMC samples, without cell sorting. A patient was chosen for TCR sequencing only when enough RNA was available from at least two tumor regions. What the study reported, not specific to this receptor: Additional single-cell paired TCR alpha and beta sequencing was considered necessary to confirm, at a functional level, the hypothesis that regional TCRs recognize regional mutations. Ubiquitous expanded tumor TCRs were detected in blood more often at tumor resection than at routine follow-up.

Library generation was performed with 5' RACE. Sequenced on a NextSeq 500. To allow correction of PCR and sequencing errors, the TCR library protocol tagged every TCR cDNA molecule with a unique molecular identifier. In the authors' own workflow: TCR identification, UMI-based error correction and CDR3 extraction were performed with Decombinator tools. TCRs above a frequency of 2 per 1,000, corresponding to the top 1% of the tumor frequency distribution, were defined as expanded. Renyi diversity was calculated using the R vegan package after each repertoire was subsampled 100 times to 5,000 TCRs. CDR3 similarity networks were built from amino acid triplet string-kernel similarity, connecting CDR3s with pairwise similarity above 0.82. TCRdb applied fastp at Q25 and MiXCR to the public reads, then kept only in-frame beta chains. Duplicate CDR3 protein sequences are folded into a single record with the most common DNA and genes. In this record, the V and J calls reflect TCRdb's handling and not the investigators' own analysis. This sample comprises about 7,800 distinct CDR3 sequences, 8.5% to 10% of them detected only once. The top ten clones comprise 40% to 50% of the sample.

The chain is made from TRBV19 and TRBJ1-4; the D gene cannot be resolved reliably. The sequence was obtained from a male donor with early-stage non-small cell lung cancer. The sample consisted of PBMCs, taken at surgery. At the DNA level, the sequence is TGTGCCAGTAGTATTTCGGCGCGGACTAATGAAAAACTGTTTTTT. Its protein product is CASSISARTNEKLFF.